A selection of T cell receptor beta chains follows, all from one sample in a study of cytomegalovirus exposure and HLA in healthy donors. This table comes from immunoSEQ multiplex PCR, and its TCRdb copy is limited to in-frame clones, with some not included. The sample gives around 150,000 clones, 60% to 80% of which show up once; 3.7% is in the top ten. The sequencing input was PBMCs. Every receptor here comes from a man aged 25 to 40 in good health and CMV-seropositive. Each CDR3 is given with its conserved first and last residue. Fields, in order: J gene, CDR3 length, V gene, clone size, D gene, CDR3 DNA, CDR3 protein. D genes are given only for firm matches. The size field is filled for only some rows; it gives once, few, many or a size class.

>TRBJ1-1|15|TRBV9|NA|TRBD1
TGTGCCAGCACCCCACCCGGGACAGGGGACACTGAAGCTTTCTTT
CASTPPGTGDTEAFF
>TRBJ2-3|10|TRBV20-1|NA|TRBD1
TGCAGTTTTCGAGACAGGGCGATGTATTTT
CSFRDRAMYF
>TRBJ2-5|18|TRBV4-1|few|TRBD2
TGCGCCAGCAGCCAAGGCAGGACTAGCGGGGGGCTACAAGAGACCCAGTACTTC
CASSQGRTSGGLQETQYF
>TRBJ2-7|16|TRBV27|NA|TRBD2
TGTGCCAGCAGCCGATCCTGGACTAGCGGGGGCTACGAGCAGTACTTC
CASSRSWTSGGYEQYF
>TRBJ2-7|15|TRBV27|once|TRBD2
TGTGCCAGCAGTCCCGGGACTAGCGGTGTATACGAGCAGTACTTC
CASSPGTSGVYEQYF
>TRBJ1-4|14|TRBV4-1|NA|NA
TGCGCCAGCAGCCCACAACCATGGAGTGAAAAACTGTTTTTT
CASSPQPWSEKLFF
>TRBJ2-7|15|TRBV6-1|NA|NA
TGTGCCAGCAGTCTTGGGTCGGGGATTAACTACGAGCAGTACTTC
CASSLGSGINYEQYF
>TRBJ1-5|14|TRBV30|NA|NA
TGTGCCTGGAGTTTTAGACAGTACAATCAGCCCCAGCATTTT
CAWSFRQYNQPQHF
>TRBJ2-2|16|TRBV5-1|NA|TRBD2
TGCGCCAGCAGCTCCCTAGCGGGGGGGCGTAACGGGGAGCTGTTTTTT
CASSSLAGGRNGELFF
>TRBJ2-1|14|TRBV7-3|few|NA
TGTGCCAGCAGCTTAAATTCGGGGAACAATGAGCAGTTCTTC
CASSLNSGNNEQFF
>TRBJ1-2|15|TRBV28|NA|TRBD1
TGTGCCAGCAGTCCGAGGGACAGGGGGACGGCTGGCTACACCTTC
CASSPRDRGTAGYTF
>TRBJ2-7|13|TRBV7-9|NA|NA
TGTGCCAGCAGCTTAGTAGGGGGCTACGAGCAGTACTTC
CASSLVGGYEQYF
>TRBJ2-7|12|TRBV27|NA|NA
TGTGCCAGCAGTTTCGCCGGCTACGAGCAGTACTTC
CASSFAGYEQYF
>TRBJ2-2|15|TRBV7-3|once|NA
TGTGCCAGCAGCTTAAGACTCCACGACACCGGGGAGCTGTTTTTT
CASSLRLHDTGELFF
>TRBJ1-6|16|TRBV28|few|NA
TGTGCCAGCAGCAAGTCCGCGGGGGAGCTGGATTCACCCCTCCACTTT
CASSKSAGELDSPLHF
>TRBJ1-1|13|TRBV29-1|NA|NA
TGCAGCGTTGAGGAGTTTGAGAACACTGAAGCTTTCTTT
CSVEEFENTEAFF
>TRBJ2-3|14|TRBV5-8|NA|NA
TGTGCCAGCAGCTTGATCCTAGCTCTGAATACGCAGTATTTT
CASSLILALNTQYF
>TRBJ1-4|15|TRBV28|NA|NA
TGTGCCAGCAGGTCCTGGGACACCGCTAATGAAAAACTGTTTTTT
CASRSWDTANEKLFF
>TRBJ2-3|14|TRBV19|NA|TRBD2
TGTGCCAGTAGAGCGGGGGGGGGCACAGATACGCAGTATTTT
CASRAGGGTDTQYF
>TRBJ2-1|14|TRBV5-4|NA|TRBD1
TGTGCCAGCAGCCCGGGACAGGGTAGCAATGAGCAGTTCTTC
CASSPGQGSNEQFF
>TRBJ1-3|16|TRBV15|once|NA
TGTGCCACCAGCAGAGATCCCACGAGCGCTGGAAACACCATATATTTT
CATSRDPTSAGNTIYF
>TRBJ1-1|13|TRBV5-4|NA|NA
TGTGCCAGCAGGCGGGGCGAGAACACTGAAGCTTTCTTT
CASRRGENTEAFF
>TRBJ2-3|14|TRBV5-1|NA|NA
TGCGCCAGCAGCTTGGCCCAGAGCACAGATACGCAGTATTTT
CASSLAQSTDTQYF
>TRBJ2-3|17|TRBV7-9|few|TRBD2
TGTGCCAGCAGCTTATTGAGGCTAGCGGGGCCCAAAGATACGCAGTATTTT
CASSLLRLAGPKDTQYF
>TRBJ2-1|15|TRBV4-1|NA|TRBD1
TGCGCCAGCAGCCAAGGACAGGGGTCCTACAATGAGCAGTTCTTC
CASSQGQGSYNEQFF
>TRBJ2-7|15|TRBV5-1|NA|TRBD1
TGCGCCAGCAGCCCTGGACAGGATGGGACCTACGAGCAGTACTTC
CASSPGQDGTYEQYF
>TRBJ2-3|16|TRBV28|NA|NA
TGTGCCAGCAGGGTACCGAGGTACCCTAGCACAGATACGCAGTATTTT
CASRVPRYPSTDTQYF
>TRBJ2-7|13|TRBV11-2|few|NA
TGTGCCAGCAGCTTAACACTAGCTGCCGAGCAGTACTTC
CASSLTLAAEQYF
>TRBJ1-1|17|TRBV19|NA|NA
TGTGCCAGTAGTACCGGGGTAAAGATGAACATGAACACTGAAGCTTTCTTT
CASSTGVKMNMNTEAFF
>TRBJ1-6|16|TRBV5-6|NA|TRBD1
TGTGCCAGCAGCTTTGAAAGGACAGGGGGTAATTCACCCCTCCACTTT
CASSFERTGGNSPLHF
>TRBJ1-1|13|TRBV11-3|few|NA
TGTGCCAGCAGCTTAGGAGGAACCTCTGAAGCTTTCTTT
CASSLGGTSEAFF
>TRBJ2-3|14|TRBV6-5|NA|NA
TGTGCCAGCAGTAGTATCGACTCTCCAGATACGCAGTATTTT
CASSSIDSPDTQYF
>TRBJ1-6|16|TRBV5-1|NA|TRBD1
TGCGCCAGCAGCTTGCCCCCGACAGGGGATAATTCACCCCTCCACTTT
CASSLPPTGDNSPLHF
>TRBJ2-7|16|TRBV6-5|NA|TRBD2
TGTGCCAGCAGTTATACTAGCGGGGGGATCCCCTACGAGCAGTACTTC
CASSYTSGGIPYEQYF
>TRBJ2-3|20|TRBV5-1|NA|TRBD2
TGCGCCAGCAGCTTGTCCCCAACGGGGGGGCCCGCTGAAAGCACAGATACGCAGTATTTT
CASSLSPTGGPAESTDTQYF
>TRBJ1-2|15|TRBV15|NA|TRBD1
TGTGCCACCAGCAGAGAGGCAGGGGGCGGCGCTGGCTACACCTTC
CATSREAGGGAGYTF